The source of this TCR beta chain is a study of T and B cells in COVID-19 patients. Across the study: Blood was sampled from COVID-19 patients who were either actively infected or recovered.

Germline-derived CDR1 and CDR2 are DFQATT and SNEGSKA (reference sequence). The CDR3 has 16 residues. The V end was cut by 1 base, the J end by 4 bases, with 17 bases between. Blood genomic DNA input for TRB amplification was about 240-550 ng. Multiplex PCR with BIOMED2 TRB-A/B primer pools amplified TRB rearrangements. TCRdb processed the multiplex PCR reads anew with MiXCR; each CDR3 protein has one entry. The sample contains around 6,500 distinct CDR3 sequences, around 34% of which appear only once. This TCR derives from a human donor with active COVID-19. Sequencing was done on a sample of blood. V and J are TRBV20-1 and TRBJ2-1, with D unclear. CDR3 DNA: TGCAGTGCTAGAGCCTCTCATGTGGGAAGATACAATGAGCAGTTCTTC. Translating it yields CSARASHVGRYNEQFF.